This T cell receptor beta chain was captured in a study of shared T cell receptors in the human thymus. Here immunoSEQ multiplex PCR was the method, and the copy in TCRdb shows in-frame clones only, minus some. The sample has about 660,000 clones; around 89% are singletons. The data also belong to a second study, concerning human thymus T cells. This second study says: It was healthy Finnish infants having corrective surgery for congenital heart defects who were the donors. Resections from corrective heart surgery supplied the thymus tissue. Use of V and J genes seemed skewed within the thymic and blood repertoires.

This TCR was recovered from a boy under two years old with a congenital heart defect. Sequencing input: thymocytes.

DNA of the CDR3: TGCGCCAGCAGCCCTGAGGAGGGGATGTGCTATGGCTACACCTTC. As protein: CASSPEEGMCYGYTF. This rearrangement joins TRBV5-1 to TRBJ1-2, with D tentatively TRBD1 (5 bases). The CDR3 totals 15 residues. Germline CDR1 SGHRS, CDR2 YFSETQ. Between the trimmed V and J ends, which lost 4 bases and 4 bases, there was a span of 17 bases.